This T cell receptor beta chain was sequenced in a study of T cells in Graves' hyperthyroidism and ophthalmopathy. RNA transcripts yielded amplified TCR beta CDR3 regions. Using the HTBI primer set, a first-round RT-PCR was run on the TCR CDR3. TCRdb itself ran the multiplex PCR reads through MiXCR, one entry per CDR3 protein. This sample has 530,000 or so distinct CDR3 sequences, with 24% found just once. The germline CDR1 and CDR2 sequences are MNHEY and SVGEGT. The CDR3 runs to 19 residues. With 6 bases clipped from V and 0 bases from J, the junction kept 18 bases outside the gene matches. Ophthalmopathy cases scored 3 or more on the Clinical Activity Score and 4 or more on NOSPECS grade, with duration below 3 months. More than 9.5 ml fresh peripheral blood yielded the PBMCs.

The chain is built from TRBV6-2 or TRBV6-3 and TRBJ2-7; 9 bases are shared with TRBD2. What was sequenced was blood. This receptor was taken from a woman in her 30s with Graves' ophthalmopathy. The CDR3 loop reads CASSRVGGAGGPSSYEQYF. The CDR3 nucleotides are TGTGCCAGCAGCCGCGTTGGTGGAGCGGGAGGCCCAAGCTCCTACGAGCAGTACTTC.